This TCR beta chain was recovered during a study of blood T cell repertoires in COVID-19. The table came from immunoSEQ multiplex PCR; TCRdb's copy has only in-frame clones and leaves some out. The data contain just over 150,000 clones, around 82% of them singletons. CDR3 length: 14 residues. Trimming cost V 3 bases and J 6 bases, with 16 bases left between them. The germline V gene has CDR1 SGHKS and CDR2 YYEKEE (reference sequence). The chain uses TRBV5-5 and TRBJ2-7; D might be TRBD1 (6 bases). The sequence was collected from a woman between 35 and 50 years old with COVID-19, enrolled during active disease. The sequencing input was peripheral blood. The CDR3 reads CASSSPGDNLEQYF. The CDR3 DNA is TGTGCCAGCAGCTCCCCCGGGGACAATCTCGAGCAGTACTTC.